This T cell receptor beta chain appears in the sequencing data of a study of patients and donors after allogeneic stem cell transplantation. TCRdb passed the RT-PCR reads through MiXCR, listing each CDR3 protein once. In the table there are more than 850,000 distinct CDR3 sequences, around 17% of which are singletons. This clonotype came up a few times. Trimming took off 6 bases at V and 5 bases at J, with 14 bases between the two ends. CDR1 is MDHEN and CDR2 is SYDVKM in the germline V gene. The CDR3 runs to 14 residues. This TCR derives from a human donor who was either an allogeneic HSCT recipient or a stem cell or donor lymphocyte infusion donor (not recorded which). It is not recorded whose cells these are; they may come from a transplant donor. The chain is built from TRBV28 and TRBJ1-5; D not resolved. Sample: blood, either unsorted or a sorted T cell fraction (not recorded which). CDR3 in DNA: TGTGCCAGCAGGTCCCCTAAGCATGATCAGCCCCAGCATTTT. Protein: CASRSPKHDQPQHF. The variable domain in full, with the rest retrieved from reference TRBV28 and TRBJ1-5, is DVKVTQSSRYLVKRTGEKVFLECVQDMDHENMFWYRQDPGLGLRLIYFSYDVKMKEKGDIPEGYSVSREKKERFSLILESASTNQTSMYLCASRSPKHDQPQHFGDGTRLSIL.